The text below deals with one T cell receptor beta chain. Its antigen is still unknown. This specimen belongs to a study of shared clonotypes between healthy human individuals. General study findings and limits: The rarefaction results pointed to incomplete sorted-subset sequencing despite large depth.

Template for every sorted-subset replicate PCR totaled around 200 ng DNA, approximately 30,000 T cell genomes. Only in-frame clones appear in the TCRdb table, and some are missing; sequencing was by immunoSEQ multiplex PCR. The sample records 600,000 to 750,000 clones, roughly 70% being singletons. With 8 bases removed from V and 16 bases from J, the gap between germline ends came to 18 bases. Germline CDR1 DFQATT, CDR2 SNEGSKA (reference sequence). CDR3 length: 10 amino acids. Every contributor of samples was a Caucasian grown-up residing in Nashville, Tennessee. Sequenced material: memory CD4+ T cells sorted from blood. Subset in this sample: CD45RA-negative fraction. The receptor was derived from a woman aged 25-40 years in good health. The chain employs TRBV20-1 and TRBJ2-1; TRBD1 might be the D (6 bases). DNA of the CDR3: TGCAGTATCGACAGGCCTGTACCCTTCTTC. Protein: CSIDRPVPFF.